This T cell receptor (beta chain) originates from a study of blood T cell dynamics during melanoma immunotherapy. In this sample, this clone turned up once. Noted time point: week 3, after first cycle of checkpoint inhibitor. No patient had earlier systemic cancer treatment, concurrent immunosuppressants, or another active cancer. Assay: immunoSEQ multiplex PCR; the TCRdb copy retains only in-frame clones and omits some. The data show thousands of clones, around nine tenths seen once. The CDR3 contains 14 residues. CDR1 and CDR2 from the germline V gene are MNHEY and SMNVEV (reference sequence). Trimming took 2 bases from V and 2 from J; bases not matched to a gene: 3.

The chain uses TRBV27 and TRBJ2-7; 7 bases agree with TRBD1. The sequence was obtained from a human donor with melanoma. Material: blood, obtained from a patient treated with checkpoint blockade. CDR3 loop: CASSLRDSPYEQYF. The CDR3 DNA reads TGTGCCAGCAGTTTACGGGACAGTCCCTACGAGCAGTACTTC.